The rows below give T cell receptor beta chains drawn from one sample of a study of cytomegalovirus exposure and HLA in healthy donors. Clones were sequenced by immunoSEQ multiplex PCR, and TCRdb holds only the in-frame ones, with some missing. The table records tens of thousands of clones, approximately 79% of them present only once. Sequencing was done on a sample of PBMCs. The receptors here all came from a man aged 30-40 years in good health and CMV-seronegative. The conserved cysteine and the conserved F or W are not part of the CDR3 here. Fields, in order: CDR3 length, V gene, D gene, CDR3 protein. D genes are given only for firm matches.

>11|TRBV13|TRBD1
ASSLGQLYEQY
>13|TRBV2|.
ASATRYPRVNEQY
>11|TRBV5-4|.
ASSFVGSDGYT
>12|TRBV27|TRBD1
ASSLDRGSYEQY
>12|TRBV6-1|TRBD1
ASSRQGPNYGYT
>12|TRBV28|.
ASSFRGQNTEAF
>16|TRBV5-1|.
ASSLVQSSQKRSTEAF
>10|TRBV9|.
ASSGLEDEQF
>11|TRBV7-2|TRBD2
ASRLAGKETQY
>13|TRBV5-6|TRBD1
ASSFPSDRVGGYT
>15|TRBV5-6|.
ASSQLSGFENTGELF
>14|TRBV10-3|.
ASSGGSGATNEKLF
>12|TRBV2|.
ASSEQGSTDTQY
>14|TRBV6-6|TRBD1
ASSYEGGRRNEKLF
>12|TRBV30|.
ANSRGTSYNEQF
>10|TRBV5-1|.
ASSLSSGELF
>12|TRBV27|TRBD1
ASSLSPDRVGYT
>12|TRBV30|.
AWSVIPIVAEAF
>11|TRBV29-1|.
SVRDRFETPLH
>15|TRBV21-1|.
ASSKEGKGARSETQY
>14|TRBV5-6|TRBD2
ASSYRTSGLTDTQY
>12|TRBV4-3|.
ASSQASGNYEQY
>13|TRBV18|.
ASSPLAKNTGELF
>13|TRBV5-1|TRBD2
ASSSGLAGENEQF
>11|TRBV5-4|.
ASSRRGLDEQY
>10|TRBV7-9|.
ASSLVDTEAF
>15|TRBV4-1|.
ASSQILDRKANYGYT
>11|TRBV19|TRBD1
ASSMDRDTEAF
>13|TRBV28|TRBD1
ASSLDRGDTGELF
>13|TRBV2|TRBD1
ASSDPGQGVVKLF
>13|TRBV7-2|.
ASSLMRSSYNEQF
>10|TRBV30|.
AWSGGGYEQY
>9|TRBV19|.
ASSTLNEQF
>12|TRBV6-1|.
ASSAQAAKNEQF
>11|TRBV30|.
AWSETVNTEAF